This paragraph reports one TCR beta chain. Its specificity is unknown. A much larger clone differs by one base, so this may be a read error. CDR3 length: 13 amino acids. From germline, CDR1 is DFQATT and CDR2 SNEGSKA (reference sequence). V shed 6 bases, J shed 2 bases, and the junction held 4 bases outside the gene matches. TCRdb analysed the 5' RACE reads with MiXCR anew, one entry per CDR3 protein. The sample carries over 600,000 distinct CDR3 sequences, approximately 21% recorded once. The sample is drawn from a study of identical twins. Regarding the study as a whole: Twin pairs' shared out-of-frame alpha sequences were enriched in low generation probability. Its conclusions, products of cross-sectional statistical analysis, did not come from following the same donors.

The sample was also reused in another study, on T cells expressing NK-cell markers. As that study records: Of CD8+ T cells, roughly 1.0-7.0% belonged to dominant NKG2C+ clonotypes in roughly six donors.

This chain links TRBV20-1 with TRBJ2-7; 10 bases match TRBD1. The sequenced material came from PBMCs. This TCR was recovered from a young woman in good health. The CDR3 region is CSASGTGAYEQYF. CDR3 DNA sequence: TGCAGTGCCTCCGGGACAGGGGCCTACGAGCAGTACTTC.